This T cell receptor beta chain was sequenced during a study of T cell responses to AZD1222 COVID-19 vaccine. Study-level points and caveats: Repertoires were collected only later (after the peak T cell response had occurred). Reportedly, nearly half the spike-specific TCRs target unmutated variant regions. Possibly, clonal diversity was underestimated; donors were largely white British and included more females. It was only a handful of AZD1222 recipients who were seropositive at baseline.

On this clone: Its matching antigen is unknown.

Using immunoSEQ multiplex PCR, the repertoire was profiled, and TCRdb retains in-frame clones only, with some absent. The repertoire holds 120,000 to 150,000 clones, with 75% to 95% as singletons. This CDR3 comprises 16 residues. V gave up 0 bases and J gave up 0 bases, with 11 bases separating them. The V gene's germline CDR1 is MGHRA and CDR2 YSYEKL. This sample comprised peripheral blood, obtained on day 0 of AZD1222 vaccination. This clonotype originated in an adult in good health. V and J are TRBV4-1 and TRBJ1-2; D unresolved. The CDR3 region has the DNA TGCGCCAGCAGCCAAGAATTCGGACGATCTAACTATGGCTACACCTTC. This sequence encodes CASSQEFGRSNYGYTF.